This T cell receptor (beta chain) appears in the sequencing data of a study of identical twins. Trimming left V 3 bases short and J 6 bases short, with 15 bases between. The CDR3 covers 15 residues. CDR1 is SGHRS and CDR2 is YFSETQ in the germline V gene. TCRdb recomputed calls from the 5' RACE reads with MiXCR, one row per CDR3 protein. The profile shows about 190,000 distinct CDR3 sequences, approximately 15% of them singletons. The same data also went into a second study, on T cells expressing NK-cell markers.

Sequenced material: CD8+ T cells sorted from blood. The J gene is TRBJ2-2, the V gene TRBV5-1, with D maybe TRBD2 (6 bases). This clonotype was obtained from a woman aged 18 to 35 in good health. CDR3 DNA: TGCGCCAGCAGCTCTGATCTAGCGCCGGCCGGGGAGCTGTTTTTT. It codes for CASSSDLAPAGELFF.